This T cell receptor beta chain was found in a study of blood T cell repertoires in COVID-19. Across the whole study: Whether acute or convalescent, the COVID-19 samples came from the United States, Italy and Spain.

Across about 22 US areas, participants ranged in age from roughly 18 to 95 years. In the authors' workflow: Estimates of nucleated cell counts were drawn from the amplification of reference gene primers. The table came from immunoSEQ multiplex PCR; TCRdb's copy has only in-frame clones and leaves some out. Clone size and the V and J calls come from that table; the DNA yielded D and trimming. The sample yields more than 250,000 clones, roughly 85% seen once. The CDR3 covers 14 residues. The germline gives CDR1 LNHDA, CDR2 SQIVND (reference sequence). Deletions cut 6 bases from V and 4 bases from J, with 15 bases between. This clone has just a few counts.

The TCR sequence derives from a man aged 35 to 55 who had been exposed to COVID-19. The chain recombines TRBV19 with TRBJ1-1, with unresolved D. The sample was PBMCs or T cells enriched from blood (not recorded which). CDR3 amino acids: CASRREEWRTEAFF. The CDR3 coding sequence is TGTGCCAGTAGGAGAGAGGAATGGCGCACTGAAGCTTTCTTT.